This T cell receptor (beta chain) is from a study of blood T cell repertoires in COVID-19. About the study: Acute-phase and convalescent COVID-19 samples originated in the United States, Italy and Spain. The analysed material was cDNA or gDNA that came from T cells, B-cell-depleted T cells, or PBMCs.

This clone has a single count. The sample contains more than one DNA sequence encoding this CDR3. In the original analysis: Cell counts per sample came from amplifying reference gene primers. Clones were sequenced by immunoSEQ multiplex PCR, and TCRdb holds only the in-frame ones, with some missing. From that table come the V and J calls and clone size; the DNA was used to work out D and trimming. The repertoire holds over 70,000 clones, with 80% as singletons. With 1 base removed from V and 4 bases from J, the gap between germline ends came to 11 bases. CDR3 size: 14 residues. Germline V gene data show CDR1 as SGHDT and CDR2 as YYEEEE.

The TCR sequence derives from a woman in her sixties or seventies with acute or convalescent COVID-19. The chain combines TRBV5-6 with TRBJ1-1; weak D call: TRBD1 (6 bases). The sequenced material came from peripheral blood. The CDR3 nucleotides read TGTGCCAGCAGCTTGAGGGGGATTGGCACTGAAGCTTTCTTT. This gives the protein CASSLRGIGTEAFF.